Here is one T cell receptor (beta chain) with its context. This CDR3 has 15 amino acids. V lost 10 bases and J lost 3; bases outside the gene matches: 10. CDR1 and CDR2 from the germline V gene are MNHNS and SASEGT. The data were taken from a study of shared clonotypes between healthy human individuals. Repertoires were generated with immunoSEQ multiplex PCR, while TCRdb's copy carries only in-frame clones and drops some. The sample includes around 2.3 million clones, roughly 95% of them seen just once. This sequence joins TRBV6-1 and TRBJ2-7, with 12 bases lining up with TRBD2. This receptor was taken from a young man in good health. The specimen sequenced was naive CD4+ T cells sorted from blood. Indicated subset: CD45RA+ positively selected. The CDR3 DNA reads as TGTGCCACCTTGGGAGGACTAGCGGGAAGCTACGAGCAGTACTTC. This sequence encodes CATLGGLAGSYEQYF.